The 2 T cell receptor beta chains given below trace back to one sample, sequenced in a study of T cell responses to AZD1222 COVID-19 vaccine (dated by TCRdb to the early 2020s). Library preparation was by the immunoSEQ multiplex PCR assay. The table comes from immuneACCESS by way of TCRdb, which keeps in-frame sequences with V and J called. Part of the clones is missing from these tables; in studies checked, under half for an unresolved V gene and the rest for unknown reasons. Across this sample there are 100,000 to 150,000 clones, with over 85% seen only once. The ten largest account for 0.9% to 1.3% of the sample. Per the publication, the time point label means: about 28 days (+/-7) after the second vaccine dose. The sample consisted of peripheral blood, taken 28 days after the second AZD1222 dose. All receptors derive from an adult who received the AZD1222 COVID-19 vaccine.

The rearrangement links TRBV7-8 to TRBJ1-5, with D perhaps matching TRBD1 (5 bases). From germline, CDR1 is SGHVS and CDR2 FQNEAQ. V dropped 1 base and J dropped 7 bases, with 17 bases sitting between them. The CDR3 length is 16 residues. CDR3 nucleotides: TGTGCCAGCAGCTTAGTTCGGGGGGGGTATCAACAGCCCCAGCATTTT. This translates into CASSLVRGGYQQPQHF.

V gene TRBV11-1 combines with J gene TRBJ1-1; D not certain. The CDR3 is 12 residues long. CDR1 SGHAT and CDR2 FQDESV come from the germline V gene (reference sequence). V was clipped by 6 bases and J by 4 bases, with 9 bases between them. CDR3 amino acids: CASSTPGTEAFF. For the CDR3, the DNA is TGTGCCAGCAGTACACCAGGCACTGAAGCTTTCTTT.